Each of the 26 T cell receptor beta chains below was sequenced from the same sample in a study of T cell responses to AZD1222 COVID-19 vaccine. Sequencing was performed with immunoSEQ multiplex PCR; in TCRdb, only in-frame clones are kept and a portion is missing. Of 140,000 to 150,000 clones listed, roughly 89% are singletons. This material consisted of peripheral blood, taken 28 days after the second AZD1222 dose. These receptors all stem from an adult who received the AZD1222 COVID-19 vaccine.

V is TRBV10-3 and J is TRBJ2-3; D gene unclear. In germline, CDR1 is ENHRY, CDR2 SYGVKD. The CDR3 runs to 11 residues. V lost 4 bases and J 2 bases, leaving 1 base between the germline ends. CDR3 region: CAISATDTQYF. In nucleotides, the CDR3 is TGTGCCATCAGTGCCACAGATACGCAGTATTTT.

The chain is built from TRBV7-6 and TRBJ2-7, with D perhaps being TRBD1 or TRBD2 (6 bases each). CDR1 and CDR2 (germline): SGHVS, FNYEAQ. V lost 5 bases and J 1 base, leaving 15 bases between the germline ends. This CDR3 has 15 residues. As DNA, the CDR3 is TGTGCCAGCAGCCCCGCAGGGGCGGGATCCTACGAGCAGTACTTC. Translated, it gives CASSPAGAGSYEQYF.

This clone was recorded a few times. The chain's CDR3 is CASSFGGRPYKDGYTF. The CDR3 DNA follows: TGTGCCAGCAGCTTCGGGGGACGGCCCTATAAGGATGGCTACACCTTC. The chain combines TRBV7-2 with TRBJ1-2, with D maybe TRBD1 (5 bases). CDR1 is SGHTA, CDR2 FQGNSA, per germline. Trimming pared 3 bases from V and 6 bases from J, leaving 20 bases between. This CDR3 is 16 amino acids long.

The chain carries TRBV21-1 and TRBJ2-2; TRBD1 reflects the table's D call only, with no check against the DNA. TRBV21-1 constitutes a pseudogene. The CDR3 length is 17 residues. The CDR3 reads CASGMGHRRLFTGELFF. The DNA of the CDR3 is TGTGCCAGCGGTATGGGACACCGGAGGTTGTTCACCGGGGAGCTGTTTTTT.

The chain links TRBV11-3 to TRBJ2-7; 8 bases are shared with TRBD2. CDR3 length: 18 amino acids. The V gene end was trimmed by 2 bases and the J gene end by 2 bases; junction bases not matched to a gene: 14. The V gene's germline CDR1 is SGHNT and CDR2 YENEEA. DNA of the CDR3: TGTGCCAGCAGCTTATACCCTAATACCCCGGGGGGGGCCTACGAGCAGTACTTC. Encoded protein: CASSLYPNTPGGAYEQYF.

V gene TRBV18 combines with J gene TRBJ2-7; the match to TRBD2 covers 12 bases. The V segment lost 3 bases and the J segment 3 bases; nucleotides outside the gene matches: 3. The CDR3 is 15 residues long. The germline gives CDR1 KGHSH, CDR2 LQKENI. Here the CDR3 reads CASSPRTSGNYEQYF. The CDR3 DNA reads as TGTGCCAGCTCACCCCGGACTAGCGGGAACTACGAGCAGTACTTC.

The chain employs TRBV4-1 and TRBJ2-6; no definite D call. The CDR3 totals 15 residues. Trimming took off 4 bases at V and 2 bases at J, with 9 bases between the two ends. Germline-derived CDR1 and CDR2 are MGHRA and YSYEKL. CDR3 DNA sequence: TGCGCCAGCAGCCCCTCTACCCCTGGGGCCAACGTCCTGACTTTC. Translation: CASSPSTPGANVLTF.

This sequence joins TRBV16 and TRBJ2-5, with 7 bases fitting TRBD2. Germline V gives CDR1 KGHSY, CDR2 FQNENV. CDR3 length: 15 amino acids. V was clipped by 5 bases and J by 6 bases; unmatched bases: 12. The CDR3 region is CASSNQGLPGKTQYF. The CDR3 bases are TGTGCCAGCAGCAACCAGGGACTACCGGGAAAGACCCAGTACTTC.

This chain joins TRBV5-4 and TRBJ2-1, with 10 positions matching TRBD2. The germline gives CDR1 SGHNT, CDR2 YYREEE (reference sequence). The trim removed 4 bases at V and 3 bases at J, leaving 13 bases unmatched. This CDR3 comprises 18 residues. CDR3 coding DNA: TGTGCCAGCAGCCCACTAGCGGGAAGGAGCCTAGGCTACAATGAGCAGTTCTTC. This gives the protein CASSPLAGRSLGYNEQFF.

This clone appeared a few times. This rearrangement joins TRBV29-1 to TRBJ1-1; D unresolved. V was cut by 4 bases and J by 0 bases, with 21 bases left in between. CDR3 length: 17 amino acids. The germline V gene has CDR1 SQVTM and CDR2 ANQGSEA. CDR3 region: CSVAARDWTPLNTEAFF. CDR3 sequence (DNA): TGCAGCGTTGCTGCTCGCGATTGGACTCCCCTGAACACTGAAGCTTTCTTT.

CDR3 sequence: CASALGTGNTIYF. The CDR3, as DNA: TGTGCCAGCGCACTAGGAACTGGAAACACCATATATTTT. The rearrangement links TRBV6-5 to TRBJ1-3; D is ambiguous. Deletions cut 8 bases from V and 2 bases from J, with 10 bases between. This CDR3 is 13 amino acids long. Germline V lookup: CDR1 MNHEY, CDR2 SVGAGI.

This clone occurred once. V and J are TRBV27 and TRBJ1-2, with TRBD1 matching over 11 bases. V was pared by 6 bases and J by 4 bases, with 4 bases of the junction left unmatched. The CDR3 runs 14 residues. CDR1 MNHEY and CDR2 SMNVEV come from the germline V gene (reference sequence). The chain's CDR3 is CASRGTGGTYGYTF. CDR3 DNA: TGTGCCAGCAGAGGGACAGGGGGTACCTATGGCTACACCTTC.

V is TRBV10-1 and J is TRBJ1-1; 7 nucleotides match TRBD1. The CDR3 has 16 amino acids. V shed 4 bases, J shed 6 bases, and the junction held 14 bases outside the gene matches. Germline V gene sequence: CDR1 WNHNN, CDR2 SYGVQD (reference sequence). The CDR3 loop reads CASSGGDRRSRSEAFF. Here the CDR3 DNA reads TGCGCCAGCAGTGGCGGGGACAGAAGATCCCGTTCTGAAGCTTTCTTT.

The count of this clone is one. This rearrangement joins TRBV30 to TRBJ2-2; D is possibly TRBD2 (5 bases). Germline CDR1 is GTSNPN and CDR2 is SVGIG (reference sequence). Between the trimmed V and J ends, which lost 0 bases and 0 bases, there was a span of 11 bases. There are 16 residues in the CDR3. The CDR3 DNA is TGTGCCTGGAGTGTTCCGGAGGAGGCGAACACCGGGGAGCTGTTTTTT. Its translation is CAWSVPEEANTGELFF.

The CDR3 here is CASSLTWEIYEQYF. The CDR3 DNA sequence: TGTGCCAGCAGCTTAACGTGGGAGATTTACGAGCAGTACTTC. This chain joins TRBV7-2 and TRBJ2-7; possibly TRBD2 for D (5 bases). Trimming removed 2 bases from V and 4 bases from J, with 12 bases in between. The CDR3 runs 14 residues. Germline CDR1 SGHTA, CDR2 FQGNSA.

This chain joins TRBV28 and TRBJ2-2; a weak D match, TRBD1 (6 bases). Trimming pared 6 bases from V and 4 bases from J, leaving 15 bases between. The CDR3 runs to 15 residues. Per germline, CDR1 MDHEN and CDR2 SYDVKM. The CDR3 region is CASSSRSRGTGELFF. For the CDR3, the DNA is TGTGCCAGCAGCTCGAGATCCAGGGGCACCGGGGAGCTGTTTTTT.

This sequence joins TRBV7-2 and TRBJ1-3; possible D gene TRBD1, 5 bases. V gave up 4 bases and J gave up 0 bases, with 7 bases separating them. Germline lookup yields CDR1 SGHTA and CDR2 FQGNSA. The CDR3 totals 14 residues. CDR3 residues: CASSSDISGNTIYF. CDR3 bases: TGTGCCAGCAGCTCGGACATCTCTGGAAACACCATATATTTT.

The chain joins TRBV6-5 to TRBJ2-5; D remains unclear. The germline CDR1 and CDR2 sequences are MNHEY and SVGAGI. The CDR3 consists of 11 residues. V was shortened by 5 bases and J by 5 bases, with 6 bases between the two germline ends. CDR3 region: CASSTWETQYF. The CDR3 DNA follows: TGTGCCAGCAGTACCTGGGAGACCCAGTACTTC.

The V and J genes are TRBV19 and TRBJ2-5; 9 bases are shared with TRBD1. Germline CDR1 LNHDA, CDR2 SQIVND (reference sequence). CDR3 length: 15 residues. V shed 4 bases and J 5 bases; nucleotides not matched to a gene: 8. DNA of the CDR3: TGTGCCAGTAGTACGGGACAGGGTCATGGGGAGACCCAGTACTTC. As protein: CASSTGQGHGETQYF.

The chain employs TRBV3-1 (or the pseudogene TRBV3-2) and TRBJ1-2; TRBD1 agrees at 8 bases. CDR1 and CDR2 from the germline V gene are LGHDT and YNNKEL (reference sequence). V dropped 7 bases and J dropped 0; count of bases not matched to a gene: 13. The CDR3 loop spans 17 amino acids. The CDR3 protein is CASTKRGQGQANYGYTF. The CDR3 DNA follows: TGTGCCAGCACCAAACGAGGACAGGGTCAGGCTAACTATGGCTACACCTTC.

This rearrangement joins TRBV10-3 to TRBJ1-1; no definite D call. The length of the CDR3 is 15 residues. The V and J ends lost 6 bases and 1 base respectively, with 15 bases between them. The germline V gene has CDR1 ENHRY and CDR2 SYGVKD. CDR3 sequence: CAISLRTERNTEAFF. For the CDR3, the DNA is TGTGCCATCAGCTTAAGGACTGAGCGGAACACTGAAGCTTTCTTT.

The gene calls are TRBV18 and TRBJ2-2; D is uncertain. Germline V gene data show CDR1 as KGHSH and CDR2 as LQKENI. Between the trimmed V and J ends, which lost 4 bases and 5 bases, there was a span of 5 bases. This CDR3 spans 12 amino acids. CDR3 nucleotides: TGTGCCAGCTCACGATCGACCGGGGAGCTGTTTTTT. This translates into CASSRSTGELFF. Drawing the rest from reference TRBV18 and TRBJ2-2, the complete variable domain is NAGVMQNPRHLVRRRGQEARLRCSPMKGHSHVYWYRQLPEEGLKFMVYLQKENIIDESGMPKERFSAEFPKEGPSILRIQQVVRGDSAAYFCASSRSTGELFFGEGSRLTVL.

V usage is TRBV12-3 or TRBV12-4 and J usage is TRBJ1-2; 7 positions agree with TRBD1. J gave up 5 bases and V 7 bases, and 7 bases lay outside the gene matches. This CDR3 comprises 13 residues. The CDR3, as DNA: TGTGCCAGCACCCAGCAGACAGGGTATGGCTACACCTTC. Translated, it gives CASTQQTGYGYTF.

V usage is TRBV7-6 and J usage is TRBJ2-1; 7 nucleotides agree with TRBD2. This CDR3 comprises 14 residues. The J segment lost 8 bases and the V segment lost 2 bases, leaving 6 bases of the junction unmatched. Germline loops: CDR1 SGHVS, CDR2 FNYEAQ. The CDR3 nucleotides read TGTGCCAGCAGCTTATTGGGAGGGGACGATGAGCAGTTCTTC. Translation gives CASSLLGGDDEQFF.

The chain has TRBV30 and TRBJ2-3, with unresolved D. Trimming left V 1 base short and J 0 bases short, with 11 bases between. The V gene's germline CDR1 is GTSNPN and CDR2 SVGIG (reference sequence). This CDR3 has 15 amino acids. This CDR3 reads CAWSEARSSTDTQYF. As DNA, the CDR3 is TGTGCCTGGAGTGAGGCTAGGTCCAGCACAGATACGCAGTATTTT.

The CDR3 DNA sequence: TGTGCCAGCAGCCTGTTGTTGGGTTATGGCTACACCTTC. This sequence encodes CASSLLLGYGYTF. V and J are TRBV7-9 and TRBJ1-2; D is unclear. Germline V gives CDR1 SEHNR, CDR2 FQNEAQ (reference sequence). The CDR3 sequence is 13 residues long. V lost 5 bases, J lost 5 bases, and 12 bases lay in between.